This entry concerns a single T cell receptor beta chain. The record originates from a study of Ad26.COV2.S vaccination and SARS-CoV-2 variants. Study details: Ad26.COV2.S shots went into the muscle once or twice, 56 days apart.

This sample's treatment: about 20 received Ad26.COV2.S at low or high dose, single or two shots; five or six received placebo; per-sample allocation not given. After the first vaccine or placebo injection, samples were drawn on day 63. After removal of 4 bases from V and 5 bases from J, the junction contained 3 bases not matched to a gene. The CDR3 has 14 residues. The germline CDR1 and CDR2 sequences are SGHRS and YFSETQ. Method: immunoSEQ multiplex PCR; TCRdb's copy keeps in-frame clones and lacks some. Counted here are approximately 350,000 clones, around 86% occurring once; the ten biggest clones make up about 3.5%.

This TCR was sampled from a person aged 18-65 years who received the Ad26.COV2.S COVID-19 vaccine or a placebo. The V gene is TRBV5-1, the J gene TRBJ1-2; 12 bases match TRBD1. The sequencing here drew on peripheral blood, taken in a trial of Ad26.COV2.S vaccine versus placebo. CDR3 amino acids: CASSRGQGAYGYTF. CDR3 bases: TGCGCCAGCAGCCGGGGACAGGGGGCATATGGCTACACCTTC.